This passage covers 28 T cell receptor beta chains from one sample sequenced in a study of shared clonotypes between healthy human individuals. Clones were sequenced by immunoSEQ multiplex PCR, and TCRdb holds only the in-frame ones, with some missing. The sample shows 1,400,000 or so clones, 97% to 99% of them seen only once. The sequenced sample was naive CD4+ T cells sorted from blood. This sample's subset: CD45RA+ positively selected. The receptors here all came from a man aged 25-45 years in good health.

V is TRBV27 and J is TRBJ1-3; D is unresolved. Germline CDR1 reads MNHEY; CDR2 reads SMNVEV (reference sequence). Trimming removed 6 bases at V and 4 bases at J, with 10 bases between. This CDR3 spans 13 amino acids. DNA for the CDR3: TGTGCCAGCAGGGCCTGGACGGGAAACACCATATATTTT. Translation gives CASRAWTGNTIYF.

The count of this clone is one. The chain employs TRBV5-4 and TRBJ2-3; 10 bases match TRBD2. The CDR3 is 15 amino acids. With 2 bases clipped from V and 7 bases from J, the junction kept 7 bases outside the gene matches. CDR1 is SGHNT, CDR2 YYREEE, per germline (reference sequence). CDR3 residues: CASSLRAGGPNTQYF. Here the CDR3 DNA reads TGTGCCAGCAGCTTAAGAGCGGGAGGGCCAAATACGCAGTATTTT. The variable domain in full, with the rest retrieved from reference TRBV5-4 and TRBJ2-3, is ETGVTQSPTHLIKTRGQQVTLRCSSQSGHNTVSWYQQALGQGPQFIFQYYREEENGRGNFPPRFSGLQFPNYSSELNVNALELDDSALYLCASSLRAGGPNTQYFGPGTRLTVL.

The V and J genes are TRBV5-1 and TRBJ2-7; D not certain. The CDR3 has 13 amino acids. V dropped 4 bases and J dropped 0 bases, with 8 bases sitting between them. Germline CDR1 SGHRS, CDR2 YFSETQ. CDR3: CASSAHSSYEQYF. The CDR3 coding sequence is TGCGCCAGCAGCGCACATAGCTCCTACGAGCAGTACTTC. The variable domain in full, completed from reference TRBV5-1 and TRBJ2-7, reads KAGVTQTPRYLIKTRGQQVTLSCSPISGHRSVSWYQQTPGQGLQFLFEYFSETQRNKGNFPGRFSGRQFSNSRSEMNVSTLELGDSALYLCASSAHSSYEQYFGPGTRLTVT.

J is TRBJ2-7 and V is TRBV2, with 7 bases matching TRBD1. Germline V gene sequence: CDR1 SNHLY, CDR2 FYNNEI. The CDR3 runs 15 residues. V shed 6 bases, J shed 2 bases, and the junction held 10 bases outside the gene matches. This chain's CDR3 is CASSETGAGTYEQYF. The CDR3 nucleotides read TGTGCCAGCAGCGAAACAGGGGCTGGAACCTACGAGCAGTACTTC.

This rearrangement joins TRBV5-1 to TRBJ2-1, with 7 bases aligning to TRBD1. The CDR3 runs to 13 residues. The ends lost 4 bases at V and 6 bases at J; junction bases unmatched: 4. Germline V gene data show CDR1 as SGHRS and CDR2 as YFSETQ. As DNA, the CDR3 is TGCGCCAGCAGCCCGGACAGGCCCAATGAGCAGTTCTTC. It translates to CASSPDRPNEQFF.

The chain links TRBV6-5 to TRBJ2-2; D is unclear. Germline CDR1 is MNHEY and CDR2 is SVGAGI. The CDR3 contains 14 residues. Trimming removed 8 bases from V and 0 bases from J, with 10 bases in between. CDR3 amino acids: CASQRSTNTGELFF. The CDR3 DNA is TGTGCCAGCCAGCGATCGACGAACACCGGGGAGCTGTTTTTT.

The chain has TRBV25-1 and TRBJ1-2, with 7 bases lining up with TRBD1. Germline V CDR1 and CDR2: MGHDK, SYGVNS. V shed 5 bases and J 3 bases; nucleotides not matched to a gene: 9. CDR3 size: 15 residues. The CDR3 here is CASSPPGGPHYGYTF. In DNA form, the CDR3 reads TGTGCCAGCAGTCCTCCAGGGGGACCCCACTATGGCTACACCTTC.

The chain couples TRBV25-1 to TRBJ1-1; D is perhaps TRBD1 (5 bases). Trimming pared 5 bases from V and 0 bases from J, leaving 7 bases between. In germline, CDR1 is MGHDK, CDR2 SYGVNS. The length of the CDR3 is 13 residues. CDR3 coding DNA: TGTGCCAGCAGTAGACAGTTGAACACTGAAGCTTTCTTT. This sequence encodes CASSRQLNTEAFF.

For this clone: In the same sample, other DNA sequences code for this CDR3. The genes are TRBV28 and TRBJ2-7, with 7 bases that match TRBD1. The ends lost 11 bases at V and 2 bases at J; junction bases unmatched: 6. The CDR3 runs to 12 residues. Germline V gives CDR1 MDHEN, CDR2 SYDVKM. Here the CDR3 DNA reads TGTGCCTCGACAGGGTCCCCCTACGAGCAGTACTTC. This codes for CASTGSPYEQYF.

A single count supports this clone. The chain employs TRBV9 and TRBJ2-7; tentatively, D is TRBD1 (6 bases). The CDR3 length is 15 residues. V dropped 0 bases and J dropped 3 bases, with 13 bases sitting between them. Germline values: CDR1 SGDLS, CDR2 YYNGEE. The CDR3 DNA reads TGTGCCAGCAGCGTAGGTTTACAGGGATACTACGAGCAGTACTTC. Protein sequence: CASSVGLQGYYEQYF.

This sequence joins TRBV19 and TRBJ2-3; D is ambiguous. CDR3 length equals 15 residues. Germline-derived CDR1 and CDR2 are LNHDA and SQIVND (reference sequence). With 3 bases removed from V and 4 bases from J, the gap between germline ends came to 14 bases. The CDR3 protein is CASSIGSARSDTQYF. The CDR3 bases are TGTGCCAGTAGTATCGGGTCGGCAAGGTCAGATACGCAGTATTTT.

The genes are TRBV4-1 and TRBJ2-7; D may be TRBD1 or TRBD2 (5 bases each). V was trimmed by 3 bases and J by 0 bases, leaving 12 bases between them. This CDR3 is built from 15 residues. Per germline, CDR1 MGHRA and CDR2 YSYEKL. The CDR3 bases are TGCGCCAGCAGCCATTCGGGACGGAACTCCTACGAGCAGTACTTC. This codes for CASSHSGRNSYEQYF.

This chain uses TRBV11-2 with TRBJ2-7; D is unclear. V shed 0 bases and J shed 2 bases, with 11 bases lying between them. Germline assignment: CDR1 SGHAT and CDR2 FQNNGV. CDR3 length: 15 residues. CDR3 DNA: TGTGCCAGCAGCTTAGAAGTGGGGATGGCCTACGAGCAGTACTTC. This codes for CASSLEVGMAYEQYF. The full variable domain, in which reference TRBV11-2 and TRBJ2-7 provide the parts outside the CDR3, is EAGVAQSPRYKIIEKRQSVAFWCNPISGHATLYWYQQILGQGPKLLIQFQNNGVVDDSQLPKDRFSAERLKGVDSTLKIQPAKLEDSAVYLCASSLEVGMAYEQYFGPGTRLTVT.

CDR3 sequence: CAWSVQGADTQYF. In DNA, the CDR3 is TGTGCCTGGAGTGTTCAGGGGGCAGATACGCAGTATTTT. The rearrangement joins TRBV30 to TRBJ2-3; TRBD1 aligns across 7 bases. The CDR3 totals 13 residues. Germline V lookup: CDR1 GTSNPN, CDR2 SVGIG (reference sequence). V was pared by 0 bases and J by 4 bases, with 1 base of the junction left unmatched.

The V and J genes are TRBV5-1 and TRBJ1-1; possible D gene TRBD1, 5 bases. V was cut by 2 bases and J by 7 bases, with 15 bases left in between. Germline values: CDR1 SGHRS, CDR2 YFSETQ. The CDR3 is 14 amino acids. CDR3 nucleotides: TGCGCCAGCAGCTTAGATCCAGGGCGGAGTGAAGCTTTCTTT. Its translation is CASSLDPGRSEAFF. Full variable domain (missing parts from reference TRBV5-1 and TRBJ1-1): KAGVTQTPRYLIKTRGQQVTLSCSPISGHRSVSWYQQTPGQGLQFLFEYFSETQRNKGNFPGRFSGRQFSNSRSEMNVSTLELGDSALYLCASSLDPGRSEAFFGQGTRLTVV.

Notes on this clone: The sample holds other DNA sequences that translate to the same CDR3. J is TRBJ2-5 and V is TRBV5-1, with D perhaps matching TRBD1 or TRBD2 (5 bases each). V was trimmed by 0 bases and J by 5 bases, leaving 8 bases between them. The CDR3 has 13 amino acids. The germline V gene has CDR1 SGHRS and CDR2 YFSETQ. The CDR3 bases are TGCGCCAGCAGCTTGGGTGGGGGTGAGACCCAGTACTTC. Residues: CASSLGGGETQYF.

J is TRBJ2-1 and V is TRBV19; 14 bases match TRBD2. Unmatched junction bases numbered 9, after V lost 5 bases and J lost 12 bases. Germline V CDR1 and CDR2: LNHDA, SQIVND (reference sequence). The CDR3 totals 15 residues. The CDR3 is CASSGRLAGGPVQFF. CDR3 nucleotides: TGTGCCAGTAGTGGGCGACTAGCGGGAGGGCCCGTGCAGTTCTTC.

The chain has TRBV5-1 and TRBJ2-5, with TRBD2 identical over 13 bases. Trimming took 4 bases from V and 2 from J; bases not matched to a gene: 11. Germline values: CDR1 SGHRS, CDR2 YFSETQ. CDR3 length: 18 residues. CDR3 nucleotide sequence: TGCGCCAGCAGCCCCGGACTAGCGGGAGTTTCCGCTCAAGAGACCCAGTACTTC. Its translation: CASSPGLAGVSAQETQYF.

The rearrangement joins TRBV10-2 to TRBJ1-4, with 7 bases matching TRBD1. Germline assignment: CDR1 WSHSY and CDR2 SAAADI. Trimming removed 3 bases from V and 7 bases from J; junction bases left unmatched: 8. The CDR3 is 15 amino acids. CDR3: CASSEIDRVGEKLFF. As DNA, the CDR3 is TGCGCCAGCAGTGAAATTGACAGGGTCGGTGAAAAACTGTTTTTT.

CDR3 loop: CASSIRGPSEQYF. The CDR3 nucleotides read TGTGCCAGTAGTATCAGGGGGCCCTCCGAGCAGTACTTC. The rearrangement links TRBV19 to TRBJ2-7; 8 bases are shared with TRBD1. CDR3 length equals 13 residues. The V gene's germline CDR1 is LNHDA and CDR2 SQIVND (reference sequence). V shed 3 bases and J 6 bases; nucleotides not matched to a gene: 4.

This clone was seen just once. The J gene is TRBJ1-1, the V gene TRBV7-6, with 7 bases identical to TRBD1. This CDR3 is built from 14 residues. Germline assignment: CDR1 SGHVS and CDR2 FNYEAQ. V shed 5 bases and J 4 bases; nucleotides not matched to a gene: 7. The CDR3 reads CASSTRTGGTEAFF. As DNA, the CDR3 is TGTGCCAGCAGCACCCGGACAGGAGGCACTGAAGCTTTCTTT. The full variable domain, rest sourced from reference TRBV7-6 and TRBJ1-1, is GAGVSQSPRYKVTKRGQDVALRCDPISGHVSLYWYRQALGQGPEFLTYFNYEAQQDKSGLPNDRFSAERPEGSISTLTIQRTEQRDSAMYRCASSTRTGGTEAFFGQGTRLTVV.

This chain joins TRBV7-2 and TRBJ2-7; D is ambiguous. Germline-derived CDR1 and CDR2 are SGHTA and FQGNSA. CDR3 length: 14 amino acids. Trimming stripped 7 bases from V and 0 bases from J, with 13 bases between. The CDR3 coding sequence is TGTGCCAGCACCCTTGACAATTTCTCCTACGAGCAGTACTTC. It yields the protein CASTLDNFSYEQYF.

About this clone itself: Other DNA variants within this sample encode the same CDR3. The chain combines TRBV5-1 with TRBJ2-5, with D unresolved. With 0 bases removed from V and 2 bases from J, the gap between germline ends came to 5 bases. Germline V gene sequence: CDR1 SGHRS, CDR2 YFSETQ. This CDR3 region has 13 residues. The CDR3 reads CASSLGLQETQYF. The CDR3 DNA sequence: TGCGCCAGCAGCTTGGGACTGCAAGAGACCCAGTACTTC.

This clone was seen a single time. V usage is TRBV7-9 and J usage is TRBJ2-1; TRBD2 aligns across 9 bases. The CDR3 has 16 amino acids. Germline V gives CDR1 SEHNR, CDR2 FQNEAQ (reference sequence). V shed 0 bases, J shed 8 bases, and the junction held 8 bases outside the gene matches. The chain's CDR3 is CASSLAVAGELHEQFF. DNA of the CDR3: TGTGCCAGCAGCTTAGCCGTAGCGGGAGAACTACATGAGCAGTTCTTC. Together with reference TRBV7-9 and TRBJ2-1, the CDR3 gives the full variable domain: DTGVSQNPRHKITKRGQNVTFRCDPISEHNRLYWYRQTLGQGPEFLTYFQNEAQLEKSRLLSDRFSAERPKGSFSTLEIQRTEQGDSAMYLCASSLAVAGELHEQFFGPGTRLTVL.

On this clone itself: Other DNA sequences in this sample translate to the same CDR3. V usage is TRBV19 and J usage is TRBJ2-3, with 9 bases identical to TRBD2. The length of the CDR3 is 14 residues. The V gene end was trimmed by 5 bases and the J gene end by 0 bases; junction bases not matched to a gene: 0. Germline assignment: CDR1 LNHDA and CDR2 SQIVND (reference sequence). In DNA form, the CDR3 reads TGTGCCAGTAGTCTAGCGGGAAGCACAGATACGCAGTATTTT. Protein sequence: CASSLAGSTDTQYF. The full variable domain, in which reference TRBV19 and TRBJ2-3 provide the parts outside the CDR3, is DGGITQSPKYLFRKEGQNVTLSCEQNLNHDAMYWYRQDPGQGLRLIYYSQIVNDFQKGDIAEGYSVSREKKESFPLTVTSAQKNPTAFYLCASSLAGSTDTQYFGPGTRLTVL.

This sequence joins TRBV7-6 and TRBJ1-1; possible D gene TRBD1, 5 bases. Germline loops: CDR1 SGHVS, CDR2 FNYEAQ. Trimming removed 6 bases at V and 5 bases at J, with 13 bases between. The length of the CDR3 is 13 residues. The CDR3 is CASSLKRGTEAFF. DNA of the CDR3: TGTGCCAGCAGTCTAAAAAGGGGTACTGAAGCTTTCTTT.

The chain carries TRBV25-1 and TRBJ1-5; D uncertain. This CDR3 region has 12 residues. Trimming left V 5 bases short and J 10 bases short, with 12 bases between. Germline V gene data show CDR1 as MGHDK and CDR2 as SYGVNS. CDR3 in DNA: TGTGCCAGCAGTAGTACTCGAGGACCCCAGCATTTT. It encodes CASSSTRGPQHF.

Worth noting for this clone: Other DNA sequences in this specimen translate into the identical CDR3. V and J are TRBV18 and TRBJ2-7, with 9 bases fitting TRBD2. V gave up 3 bases and J gave up 2 bases; unmatched junction bases: 2. The germline V gene encodes CDR1 KGHSH and CDR2 LQKENI. The CDR3 covers 14 residues. The CDR3 region has the DNA TGTGCCAGCTCACCGTTAGCGGGAGCCTACGAGCAGTACTTC. It translates to CASSPLAGAYEQYF.